This T cell receptor (beta chain) was identified during a study of post-analysis software for immune sequencing data. Background on the study: Clinical courses comprised relapsing-remitting, secondary progressive and progressive-relapsing multiple sclerosis. Whole-study findings and limits: Samples made in the same batch grouped tightly together by F measure. The study found TRBV5-6, TRBV5-1 and TRBV20-1 among 5 or 6 TRBV segments more frequent in patients than controls. Compared with controls, patients showed significantly lower normalized Chao1 diversity.

This clonotype was found many times. What it recognizes is unknown. TCR beta libraries were prepared from cDNA with unique molecular identifiers. Roughly 500,000 cDNA molecules were obtained per 1 to 10 million input T cells. TCRdb recomputed calls from the PCR reads with MiXCR, one row per CDR3 protein. This table holds around 200,000 distinct CDR3 sequences, 29% found once. Germline V lookup: CDR1 SGHAT, CDR2 FQNNGV. The CDR3 is 13 residues long. The V and J ends lost 3 bases and 2 bases respectively, with 7 bases between them. J is TRBJ1-2 and V is TRBV11-2; tentative D call: TRBD1 (5 bases). The specimen sequenced was blood. This TCR derives from a girl under 18 with multiple sclerosis. CDR3 region: CASSFGGNYGYTF. CDR3 sequence (DNA): TGTGCCAGCAGCTTCGGGGGGAACTATGGCTACACCTTC.